This TCR beta chain was recovered during a study of blood T cell repertoires in COVID-19. This table comes from immunoSEQ multiplex PCR, and its TCRdb copy is limited to in-frame clones, with some not included. The sample contains 250,000 or so clones, approximately 83% of which appear only once. Within the 2 weeks before study entry, each person in the exposed group met a COVID-19 case. Germline V gene sequence: CDR1 MRHNA, CDR2 SNTAGT. V was clipped by 2 bases and J by 1 base; unmatched bases: 12. There are 18 residues in the CDR3. The V call is TRBV6-4, the J call TRBJ2-3; 7 bases are shared with TRBD2. Sequencing input: PBMCs or T cells enriched from blood (not recorded which). This receptor was identified in a woman aged 40-49 years who had been exposed to COVID-19. CDR3 protein: CASSDPITLAPRTDTQYF. The CDR3 DNA is TGTGCCAGCAGTGACCCAATAACACTAGCGCCCCGCACAGATACGCAGTATTTT.